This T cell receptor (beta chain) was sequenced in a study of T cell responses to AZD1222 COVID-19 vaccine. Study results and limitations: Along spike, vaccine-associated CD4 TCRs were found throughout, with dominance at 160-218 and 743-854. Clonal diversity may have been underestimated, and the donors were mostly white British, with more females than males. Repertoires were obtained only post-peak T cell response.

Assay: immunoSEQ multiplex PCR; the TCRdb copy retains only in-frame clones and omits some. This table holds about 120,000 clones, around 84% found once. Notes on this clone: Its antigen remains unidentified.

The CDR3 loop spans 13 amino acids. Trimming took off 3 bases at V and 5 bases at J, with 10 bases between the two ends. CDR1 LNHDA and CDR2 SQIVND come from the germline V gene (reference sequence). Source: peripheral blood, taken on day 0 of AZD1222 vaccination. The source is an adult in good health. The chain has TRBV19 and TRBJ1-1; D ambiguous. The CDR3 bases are TGTGCCAGTAGTATCTCTCGACCGACTGAAGCTTTCTTT. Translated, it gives CASSISRPTEAFF.